These T cell receptor beta chains were read from a single sample in a study of cytomegalovirus exposure and HLA in healthy donors. Generated by immunoSEQ multiplex PCR, the TCRdb table keeps only in-frame clones and is missing some. The sample has tens of thousands of clones; roughly 70% are singletons. Sequenced input: PBMCs. The receptors stem from a woman between 45 and 60 years old in good health and CMV-seropositive. Both conserved end residues are part of each CDR3. D genes are given only for firm matches. Some rows mark clone size as missing; the rest say once, few, many or name a class of expanded clone.

>.|12|TRBV25-1|.|TRBJ1-4
CASSVNNEKLFF
TGTGCCAGCAGTGTAAATAATGAAAAACTGTTTTTT
>.|13|TRBV6-5|.|TRBJ2-3
CASRTGITDTQYF
TGTGCCAGCAGGACCGGGATCACAGATACGCAGTATTTT
>.|14|TRBV4-3|.|TRBJ2-5
CASSKDPGAETQYF
TGCGCCAGCAGCAAGGACCCAGGGGCAGAGACCCAGTACTTC
>TRBD1|14|TRBV27|few|TRBJ1-2
CASSPGTGLYGYTF
TGTGCCAGCAGTCCAGGGACAGGGCTGTATGGCTACACCTTC
>TRBD2|14|TRBV2|.|TRBJ2-1
CASRLASGSNEQFF
TGTGCCAGCAGGTTGGCTAGCGGGAGTAATGAGCAGTTCTTC
>TRBD1|16|TRBV4-1|once|TRBJ2-4
CASSQGDRSAKNIQYF
TGCGCCAGCAGCCAAGGGGACAGGTCAGCCAAAAACATTCAGTACTTC
>TRBD1|14|TRBV5-5|.|TRBJ2-7
CASSLWGTGGPQYF
TGTGCCAGCAGCTTGTGGGGGACAGGGGGTCCACAGTACTTC
>.|14|TRBV28|.|TRBJ1-1
CASTARERFAEAFF
TGTGCCAGCACGGCCAGGGAAAGGTTCGCTGAAGCTTTCTTT
>.|17|TRBV7-2|.|TRBJ2-2
CASSSNRPSGDTGELFF
TGTGCCAGCAGCTCGAATAGACCATCAGGGGACACCGGGGAGCTGTTTTTT
>.|15|TRBV28|.|TRBJ1-5
CASSLFERGNQPQHF
TGTGCCAGCAGTTTATTTGAGCGGGGGAATCAGCCCCAGCATTTT
>TRBD2|16|TRBV19|.|TRBJ2-5
CASSEPGLANQETQYF
TGTGCCAGTAGTGAGCCGGGACTAGCGAACCAAGAGACCCAGTACTTC
>TRBD1|18|TRBV7-9|few|TRBJ2-2
CASSQDGQGAVLSGELFF
TGTGCCAGCAGCCAGGACGGACAGGGGGCGGTATTGTCCGGGGAGCTGTTTTTT
>TRBD2|14|TRBV2|.|TRBJ2-2
CATLRGEYTGELFF
TGTGCCACCCTGCGGGGGGAGTACACCGGGGAGCTGTTTTTT
>TRBD1|14|TRBV2|.|TRBJ1-1
CASSVRDSNTEAFF
TGTGCCAGCAGTGTCCGGGACAGTAACACTGAAGCTTTCTTT
>TRBD1|12|TRBV10-1|.|TRBJ2-7
CATPGTGNEQYF
TGCGCCACCCCCGGGACAGGAAACGAGCAGTACTTC
>.|15|TRBV6-5|once|TRBJ1-2
CASARTTKANYGYTF
TGTGCCAGCGCACGCACCACTAAAGCTAACTATGGCTACACCTTC
>.|16|TRBV4-3|.|TRBJ1-5
CASSQERVSGDQPQHF
TGCGCCAGCAGCCAAGAAAGGGTCTCGGGGGATCAGCCCCAGCATTTT
>.|15|TRBV5-1|.|TRBJ2-7
CASSPVNGGVYEQYF
TGCGCCAGCAGCCCGGTGAACGGAGGAGTCTACGAGCAGTACTTC
>.|14|TRBV28|.|TRBJ1-2
CASRAETGNYGYTF
TGTGCCAGCAGGGCTGAAACAGGGAACTATGGCTACACCTTC
>TRBD2|15|TRBV29-1|.|TRBJ2-7
CSVVDLAGATYEQYF
TGCAGCGTCGTGGACCTAGCGGGGGCGACCTACGAGCAGTACTTC
>.|13|TRBV7-2|.|TRBJ2-7
CASSFYGQYEQYF
TGTGCCAGCAGCTTTTATGGACAGTACGAGCAGTACTTC
>TRBD2|17|TRBV4-1|once|TRBJ2-3
CASSQESGTSPTDTQYF
TGCGCCAGCAGCCAAGAATCCGGGACTAGCCCCACAGATACGCAGTATTTT
>TRBD1|14|TRBV6-5|.|TRBJ1-6
CASSLGTGWSPLHF
TGTGCCAGCAGCCTCGGGACAGGATGGTCGCCCCTCCACTTT
>TRBD2|15|TRBV28|.|TRBJ2-4
CASTLAGLAKNIQYF
TGTGCCAGCACACTAGCGGGACTAGCCAAAAACATTCAGTACTTC
>.|15|TRBV14|.|TRBJ1-1
CASSQDGRIGLGAFF
TGTGCCAGCAGCCAAGATGGCCGGATCGGACTGGGAGCTTTCTTT
>.|15|TRBV7-2|.|TRBJ2-3
CASSLGPWREDTQYF
TGTGCCAGCAGCTTAGGTCCCTGGCGGGAAGATACGCAGTATTTT
>.|14|TRBV28|few|TRBJ1-2
CASSLGEELRGYTF
TGTGCCAGCAGTTTAGGGGAGGAATTGCGTGGCTACACCTTC
>.|12|TRBV27|.|TRBJ2-1
CASRRAGREQFF
TGTGCCAGCAGACGAGCGGGTCGGGAGCAGTTCTTC
>.|17|TRBV28|.|TRBJ2-4
CASGAYRLTLAKNIQYF
TGTGCCAGCGGGGCTTACAGGTTAACACTAGCCAAAAACATTCAGTACTTC
>.|14|TRBV13|.|TRBJ2-3
CASSLGSEGDTQYF
TGTGCCAGCAGCTTAGGCTCGGAGGGGGATACGCAGTATTTT
>TRBD1|16|TRBV9|few|TRBJ1-1
CASSVGGGTGDTEAFF
TGTGCCAGCAGCGTAGGGGGAGGGACAGGGGACACTGAAGCTTTCTTT
>.|17|TRBV21-1|.|TRBJ2-7
CASRHAGLAGVSYEQYF
TGTGCCAGCAGACATGCAGGACTAGCGGGAGTCTCCTACGAGCAGTACTTC
>TRBD1|16|TRBV11-2|.|TRBJ2-2
CASSRRQGVIAGELFF
TGTGCCAGCAGCCGTAGACAGGGGGTAATAGCCGGGGAGCTGTTTTTT
>.|15|TRBV7-7|few|TRBJ1-4
CASSLAVGSNEKLFF
TGTGCTAGCAGCTTAGCAGTCGGTAGTAATGAAAAACTGTTTTTT
>.|17|TRBV19|.|TRBJ1-6
CASSILTDGSYNSPLHF
TGTGCCAGTAGTATACTTACAGATGGCTCCTATAATTCACCCCTCCACTTT
>TRBD1|13|TRBV7-2|.|TRBJ1-5
CASSSEQGLTQHF
TGTGCCAGCAGCTCCGAACAGGGGTTGACCCAGCATTTT
>TRBD2|17|TRBV2|.|TRBJ2-7
CASSGSLLTSGRNEQYF
TGTGCCAGCAGTGGATCCCTTCTGACTAGCGGGAGGAACGAGCAGTACTTC
>.|13|TRBV5-6|once|TRBJ1-1
CASSWGVGAEAFF
TGTGCCAGCAGCTGGGGCGTTGGGGCTGAAGCTTTCTTT
>TRBD2|14|TRBV5-1|.|TRBJ2-3
CASSFGLALDTQYF
TGCGCCAGCAGCTTTGGACTAGCATTGGATACGCAGTATTTT
>TRBD1|12|TRBV11-3|.|TRBJ2-7
CASSPDREEQYF
TGTGCCAGCAGCCCGGACAGGGAAGAGCAGTACTTC
>TRBD1|14|TRBV29-1|.|TRBJ2-7
CSVEAQGDAYEQYF
TGCAGCGTTGAAGCGCAGGGGGATGCCTACGAGCAGTACTTC
>TRBD1|13|TRBV29-1|few|TRBJ1-1
CSGGDSRDTEAFF
TGCAGCGGGGGGGACAGCCGAGACACTGAAGCTTTCTTT
>.|13|TRBV25-1|.|TRBJ1-1
CASSDRDTRGAFF
TGTGCCAGCAGTGACCGGGACACAAGGGGGGCTTTCTTT
>.|13|TRBV28|few|TRBJ1-5
CASNPLENQPQHF
TGTGCCAGCAACCCGCTGGAGAATCAGCCCCAGCATTTT
>.|16|TRBV7-8|.|TRBJ2-7
CASSNDLRGKASEQYF
TGTGCCAGCAGCAACGATTTAAGGGGGAAAGCGAGCGAGCAGTACTTC
>.|13|TRBV6-1|.|TRBJ1-1
CATSVSGLTEAFF
TGTGCCACTTCGGTTTCAGGGCTCACTGAAGCTTTCTTT